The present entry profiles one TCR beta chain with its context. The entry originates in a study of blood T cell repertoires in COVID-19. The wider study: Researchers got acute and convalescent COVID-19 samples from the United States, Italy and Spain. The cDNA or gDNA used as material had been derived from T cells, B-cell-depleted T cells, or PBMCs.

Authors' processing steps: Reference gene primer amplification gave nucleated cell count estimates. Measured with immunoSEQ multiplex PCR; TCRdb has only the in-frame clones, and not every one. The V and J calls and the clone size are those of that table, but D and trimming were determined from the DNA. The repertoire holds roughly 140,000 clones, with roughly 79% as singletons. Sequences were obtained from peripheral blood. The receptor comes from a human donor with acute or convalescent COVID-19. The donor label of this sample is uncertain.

DNA for the CDR3: TGTGCCAGTAGTATGAGGGACTCCTCCCGATATGGTGAGCAGTTCTTC. Translated, it gives CASSMRDSSRYGEQFF. The gene calls are TRBV19 and TRBJ2-1, with a possible D match to TRBD2 (6 bases). Trimming cost V 3 bases and J 9 bases, with 21 bases left between them. The CDR3 spans 16 residues. Germline V CDR1 and CDR2: LNHDA, SQIVND (reference sequence).